Listed here are 2 T cell receptor beta chains from one sample, sequenced in a study of blood T cell repertoires in COVID-19. The method was immunoSEQ multiplex PCR; TCRdb's version includes in-frame clones alone and lacks a portion of them. In the table there are approximately 50,000 clones, 65% to 90% of which are singletons. The sample comprised peripheral blood. These receptor sequences come from a human donor in a cohort sampled during active COVID-19.

This clone has more than one count but fewer than ten. V and J are TRBV9 and TRBJ2-7, with TRBD1 matching 8 bases. The J segment lost 5 bases and the V segment lost 4 bases, leaving 11 bases of the junction unmatched. Germline V gives CDR1 SGDLS, CDR2 YYNGEE. The CDR3 length is 15 residues. The CDR3 loop is CASSPWTGSPHEQYF. DNA for the CDR3: TGTGCCAGCAGCCCATGGACAGGGAGCCCTCACGAGCAGTACTTC.

J is TRBJ2-7 and V is TRBV24-1; 10 bases line up with TRBD1. The CDR3 is 15 amino acids. CDR1 is KGHDR, CDR2 SFDVKD, per germline. V was clipped by 4 bases and J by 2 bases; unmatched bases: 4. For the CDR3, the DNA is TGTGCCACCAGTGACGGACAGGGGGACCCCTACGAGCAGTACTTC. Residues: CATSDGQGDPYEQYF.